These T cell receptor beta chains were read from a single sample in a study of blood T cell repertoires in COVID-19. Repertoires were generated with immunoSEQ multiplex PCR, while TCRdb's copy carries only in-frame clones and drops some. The data contain more than 85,000 clones, roughly 85% of them singletons. Sequenced input: peripheral blood. These receptors all come from an older woman with acute or convalescent COVID-19. Each CDR3 is given without its conserved first and last residue. Clone size appears in some rows only: once, few, many, or a class for an expanded clone.

len: 17
v_gene: TRBV13
abundance: -
j_gene: TRBJ1-6
CDR3aa: ASSPEPGQGAAGGSPLH

len: 12
v_gene: TRBV7-2
abundance: -
j_gene: TRBJ1-2
CDR3aa: ASSLARDGYGYT

len: 11
v_gene: TRBV11-2
abundance: -
j_gene: TRBJ2-1
CDR3aa: ASSLDRTNEQF

len: 11
v_gene: TRBV7-3
abundance: -
j_gene: TRBJ1-1
CDR3aa: ASSRKGDTEAF

len: 9
v_gene: TRBV30
abundance: once
j_gene: TRBJ1-6
CDR3aa: AWRREAPLH

len: 8
v_gene: TRBV29-1
abundance: -
j_gene: TRBJ1-2
CDR3aa: SVYGNGYT

len: 11
v_gene: TRBV6-5
abundance: -
j_gene: TRBJ2-5
CDR3aa: ASNLAGQETQY

len: 14
v_gene: TRBV5-1
abundance: -
j_gene: TRBJ2-2
CDR3aa: ASSTSGGLNTGELF

len: 13
v_gene: TRBV6-5
abundance: -
j_gene: TRBJ2-1
CDR3aa: ASSYPDLRRGEQF

len: 12
v_gene: TRBV28
abundance: -
j_gene: TRBJ2-7
CDR3aa: ASSLTQGSHEQY

len: 12
v_gene: TRBV4-3
abundance: -
j_gene: TRBJ1-1
CDR3aa: ASSPGQVYTEAF

len: 11
v_gene: TRBV10-2
abundance: -
j_gene: TRBJ1-1
CDR3aa: ASSRKGGTEAF

len: 12
v_gene: TRBV3-1/TRBV3-2
abundance: -
j_gene: TRBJ2-3
CDR3aa: ASSHHRATDTQY

len: 17
v_gene: TRBV7-2
abundance: -
j_gene: TRBJ2-5
CDR3aa: ASSLALSTRGPRKETQY

len: 10
v_gene: TRBV10-3
abundance: -
j_gene: TRBJ1-5
CDR3aa: AISEGEEPQH

len: 14
v_gene: TRBV18
abundance: -
j_gene: TRBJ2-7
CDR3aa: ASTAVLGLLTYEQY

len: 9
v_gene: TRBV7-9
abundance: -
j_gene: TRBJ2-7
CDR3aa: ASSPQYEQY

len: 13
v_gene: TRBV5-1
abundance: -
j_gene: TRBJ2-7
CDR3aa: ASSRTSGASYEQY

len: 11
v_gene: TRBV27
abundance: -
j_gene: TRBJ2-3
CDR3aa: ASSRGFRDTQY

len: 12
v_gene: TRBV5-1
abundance: -
j_gene: TRBJ2-4
CDR3aa: ASSDPGMKNIQY